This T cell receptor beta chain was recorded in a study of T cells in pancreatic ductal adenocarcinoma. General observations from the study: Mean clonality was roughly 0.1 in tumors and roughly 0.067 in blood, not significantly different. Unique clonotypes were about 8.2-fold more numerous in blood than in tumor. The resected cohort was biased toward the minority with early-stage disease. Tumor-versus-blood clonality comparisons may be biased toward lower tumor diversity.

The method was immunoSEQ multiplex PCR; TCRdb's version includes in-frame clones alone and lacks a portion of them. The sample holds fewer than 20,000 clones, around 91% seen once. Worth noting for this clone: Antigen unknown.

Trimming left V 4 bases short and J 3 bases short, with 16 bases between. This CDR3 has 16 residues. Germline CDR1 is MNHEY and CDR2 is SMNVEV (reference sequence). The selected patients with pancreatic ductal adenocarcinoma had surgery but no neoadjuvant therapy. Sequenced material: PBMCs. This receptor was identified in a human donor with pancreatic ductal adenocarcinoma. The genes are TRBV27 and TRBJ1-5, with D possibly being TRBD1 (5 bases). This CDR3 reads CASSSGTGRDNQPQHF. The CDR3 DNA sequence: TGTGCCAGCAGTTCAGGGACCGGGCGGGACAATCAGCCCCAGCATTTT.